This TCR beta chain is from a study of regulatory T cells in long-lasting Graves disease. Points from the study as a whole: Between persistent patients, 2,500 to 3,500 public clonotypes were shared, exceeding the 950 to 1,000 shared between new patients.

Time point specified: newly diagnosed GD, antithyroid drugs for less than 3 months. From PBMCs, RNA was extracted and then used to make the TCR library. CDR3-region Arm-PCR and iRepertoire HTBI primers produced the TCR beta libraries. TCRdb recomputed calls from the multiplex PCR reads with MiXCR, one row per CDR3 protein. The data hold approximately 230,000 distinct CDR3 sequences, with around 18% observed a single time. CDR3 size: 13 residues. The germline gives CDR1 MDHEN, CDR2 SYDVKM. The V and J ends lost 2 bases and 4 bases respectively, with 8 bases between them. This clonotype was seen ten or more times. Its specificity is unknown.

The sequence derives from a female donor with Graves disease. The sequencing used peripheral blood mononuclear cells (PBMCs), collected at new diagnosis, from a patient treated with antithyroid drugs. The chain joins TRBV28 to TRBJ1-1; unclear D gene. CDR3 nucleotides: TGTGCCAGCAGTTTACGGGGAGGCACTGAAGCTTTCTTT. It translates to CASSLRGGTEAFF.